This entry lists 24 T cell receptor beta chains sequenced from one sample in a study of T cell repertoires in cytomegalovirus infection. For these TCRs, the target antigens are not known. Using its own MiXCR run on the reads, TCRdb lists one record per CDR3 protein. The sample holds fewer than 1,000,000 distinct CDR3 sequences; 30% to 40% are singletons and the top ten take more than 13%. Material: cultured CD8+ T cells from PBMCs, obtained from culture after CMV antigen stimulation. Every receptor here comes from a human donor in good health (CMV status not recorded). Some clones in this sample may be carry-over from other donors' samples.

The CDR3 reads CASSLGGQDEQYV. In DNA form, the CDR3 reads TGTGCCAGCAGTTTAGGGGGACAGGACGAGCAGTACGTC. This chain links TRBV12-3 or TRBV12-4 with TRBJ2-7; the match to TRBD1 covers 8 bases. The CDR3 is 13 amino acids. Germline trimming cut 1 base from V and 5 bases from J; bases unmatched to any gene: 1.

There are a few counts of this clonotype. The rearrangement joins TRBV27 to TRBJ1-2, with unresolved D. This CDR3 is built from 15 residues. V lost 8 bases and J 0 bases, leaving 16 bases between the germline ends. Germline CDR1 and CDR2: MNHEY and SMNVEV (reference sequence). The CDR3 sequence: CASSGGPTPNYGYTF. The CDR3 DNA follows: TGTGCCAGCTCGGGCGGACCGACCCCTAACTATGGCTACACCTTC.

The gene calls are TRBV29-1 and TRBJ1-2; TRBD1 might be the D (5 bases). Looked up from germline, CDR1 is SQVTM and CDR2 is ANQGSEA. The germline V and J ends were trimmed by 3 bases and 4 bases, with 21 bases remaining between them. The CDR3 sequence is 16 residues long. The CDR3 spells CSVEGSEKGRPYGYTF. DNA for the CDR3: TGCAGCGTTGAGGGAAGTGAAAAGGGGAGACCCTATGGCTACACCTTC. The whole variable domain, remainder taken from reference TRBV29-1 and TRBJ1-2, is SAVISQKPSRDICQRGTSLTIQCQVDSQVTMMFWYRQQPGQSLTLIATANQGSEATYESGFVIDKFPISRPNLTFSTLTVSNMSPEDSSIYLCSVEGSEKGRPYGYTFGSGTRLTVV.

The chain combines TRBV12-3 or TRBV12-4 with TRBJ1-1, with TRBD1 identical over 7 bases. Germline trimming cut 6 bases from V and 0 bases from J; bases unmatched to any gene: 4. CDR3 size: 14 residues. The CDR3 region has the DNA TGTGCCAGCAGGGCGGGACAGATGAACACTGAAGCTTTCTTT. It yields the protein CASRAGQMNTEAFF.

Note on this clonotype: Just one base apart from a much larger clone, this may be a read error. This chain uses TRBV19 with TRBJ2-1; D might be TRBD1 (5 bases). The CDR3 length is 13 residues. V lost 1 base to trimming and J lost 6 bases, with 7 bases between them. Germline assignment: CDR1 LNHDA and CDR2 SQIVND (reference sequence). CDR3 nucleotide sequence: TGTGCCAGTAGTATAGGCAGGGTCAATGAGCAGTTCTTC. It is translated as CASSIGRVNEQFF. Full variable domain (remainder filled in from reference TRBV19 and TRBJ2-1): DGGITQSPKYLFRKEGQNVTLSCEQNLNHDAMYWYRQDPGQGLRLIYYSQIVNDFQKGDIAEGYSVSREKKESFPLTVTSAQKNPTAFYLCASSIGRVNEQFFGPGTRLTVL.

In its sample, this clonotype was seen a few times. This chain joins TRBV7-9 and TRBJ1-2, with TRBD1 matching over 7 bases. The CDR3 contains 16 residues. Per germline, CDR1 SEHNR and CDR2 FQNEAQ (reference sequence). V lost 4 bases, J lost 0 bases, and 8 bases stayed unmatched. This chain's CDR3 is CASSSTGWPTNYGYTF. CDR3 DNA sequence: TGTGCCAGCAGCTCGACAGGGTGGCCTACTAACTATGGCTACACCTTC.

This clonotype has just a few counts. This chain connects TRBV27 to TRBJ1-5; the match to TRBD1 covers 7 bases. The CDR3 totals 14 residues. Germline assignment: CDR1 MNHEY and CDR2 SMNVEV (reference sequence). Trimming at V came to 5 bases and at J to 7 bases, leaving 8 bases not matched to a gene. The CDR3 coding sequence is TGTGCCAGCAGTAGAGGGGGCGCGAGCCAGCCCCAGCATTTT. It codes for CASSRGGASQPQHF.

The V and J genes are TRBV6-1 and TRBJ2-5; 10 bases agree with TRBD2. Germline V gene sequence: CDR1 MNHNS, CDR2 SASEGT. The CDR3 has 21 residues. The V and J ends lost 4 bases and 1 base, in that order; junction bases with no gene match: 21. CDR3 coding DNA: TGTGCCAGCAGTGCCCAGGGTTACCCTAATCTAGCGGGGGAACCCCAAGAGACCCAGTACTTC. Residues: CASSAQGYPNLAGEPQETQYF.

There are a few counts of this clonotype. DNA for the CDR3: TGTGCCAGCAGTTACTCCCCGGGACAGGGGACCTATGGCTACACCTTC. Translated, it gives CASSYSPGQGTYGYTF. The rearrangement joins TRBV6-5 to TRBJ1-2; 10 positions agree with TRBD1. CDR1 and CDR2 from the germline V gene are MNHEY and SVGAGI. V shed 0 bases and J 4 bases; nucleotides not matched to a gene: 5. This CDR3 is built from 16 residues.

This clonotype was counted at least ten times. This sequence joins TRBV7-2 and TRBJ2-5, with D perhaps being TRBD1 or TRBD2 (6 bases each). Germline V gene lookup returns CDR1 SGHTA and CDR2 FQGNSA. V gave up 4 bases and J gave up 5 bases, with 17 bases separating them. The CDR3 loop spans 15 amino acids. CDR3 DNA sequence: TGTGCCAGCAGCTCCCTCGGGGGCGAGTGGGAGACCCAGTACTTC. This sequence encodes CASSSLGGEWETQYF.

This clonotype was detected a few times. This chain joins TRBV27 and TRBJ1-4, with D possibly being TRBD1 (5 bases). V lost 5 bases and J lost 4, with 14 bases in between. This CDR3 is 15 amino acids long. The germline V gene encodes CDR1 MNHEY and CDR2 SMNVEV (reference sequence). The CDR3 is CASSLLQGGNEKLFF. The CDR3 DNA reads TGTGCCAGCAGTCTACTTCAGGGTGGTAATGAAAAACTGTTTTTT.

As for this clonotype: One junction end disagrees with the germline gene, perhaps due to a read error. The V call is TRBV27, the J call TRBJ2-7, with TRBD1 matching 8 bases. The length of the CDR3 is 14 residues. CDR1 and CDR2 (germline): MNHEY, SMNVEV (reference sequence). CDR3 coding DNA: TGTGCCAGCAGCTTCGGACAGGGTAGCTACGGGCAGTACTTC. It is translated as CASSFGQGSYGQYF.

This clonotype was picked up a small number of times. The rearrangement links TRBV9 to TRBJ2-3; no firm D call. The CDR3 has 15 amino acids. Deletions cut 0 bases from V and 4 bases from J, with 12 bases between. Germline V lookup: CDR1 SGDLS, CDR2 YYNGEE. CDR3 DNA sequence: TGTGCCAGCAGCGTAGGTAATGGGGTGGCAGATACGCAGTATTTT. Its protein product is CASSVGNGVADTQYF. The full variable domain, its missing parts supplied by reference TRBV9 and TRBJ2-3, is DSGVTQTPKHLITATGQRVTLRCSPRSGDLSVYWYQQSLDQGLQFLIQYYNGEERAKGNILERFSAQQFPDLHSELNLSSLELGDSALYFCASSVGNGVADTQYFGPGTRLTVL.

This chain connects TRBV14 to TRBJ1-1, with 7 bases matching TRBD1. Germline V lookup: CDR1 SGHDN, CDR2 FVKESK. Germline trimming cut 4 bases from V and 8 bases from J; bases unmatched to any gene: 4. The CDR3 runs to 12 residues. CDR3 in amino acids: CASSRGQPEAFF. The DNA of the CDR3 is TGTGCCAGCAGCCGGGGACAGCCAGAAGCTTTCTTT.

The chain recombines TRBV10-2 with TRBJ2-1; 7 nucleotides agree with TRBD2. V shed 5 bases and J 8 bases; nucleotides not matched to a gene: 9. The length of the CDR3 is 14 residues. Per the germline V gene, CDR1 is WSHSY and CDR2 is SAAADI. CDR3 DNA sequence: TGCGCCAGCAGTTCGGGGCGGGGGATAGATGAGCAGTTCTTC. It translates to CASSSGRGIDEQFF.

As DNA, the CDR3 is TGTGCCAGCAGCCCAACCACTAATGAAGCTTTCTTT. Translation: CASSPTTNEAFF. The chain combines TRBV7-9 with TRBJ1-1; D remains ambiguous. This CDR3 comprises 12 residues. The V end lost 5 bases, the J end lost 7 bases, and 11 bases lay between the germline ends. CDR1 and CDR2 from the germline V gene are SEHNR and FQNEAQ (reference sequence).

In this sample, this clonotype turned up a few times. In DNA, the CDR3 is TGCGCCAGCAGCCAGATACAGGGTAATAACTATGGCTACACCTTC. This gives the protein CASSQIQGNNYGYTF. V gene TRBV4-1 combines with J gene TRBJ1-2; D may be TRBD1 (6 bases). The CDR3 loop spans 15 amino acids. Trimming removed 3 bases at V and 1 base at J, with 12 bases between. Germline V CDR1 and CDR2: MGHRA, YSYEKL.

This clonotype turned up a few times. The chain joins TRBV12-5 to TRBJ1-1, with TRBD1 matching 12 bases. CDR3 size: 15 residues. Germline CDR1 reads LGHNT; CDR2 reads FRNRAP. The ends lost 9 bases at V and 1 base at J; junction bases unmatched: 6. CDR3 DNA: TGTGCTAGCGCCGGGACAGGGGGCTGGAACACTGAAGCTTTCTTT. Translated, it gives CASAGTGGWNTEAFF.

Notes on this clonotype: A much bigger clone sits one base away, suggesting this may be a read error. This chain connects TRBV7-8 to TRBJ2-1; possibly TRBD1 for D (6 bases). V shed 1 base and J shed 8 bases, with 15 bases lying between them. The CDR3 is 15 residues long. Per germline, CDR1 SGHVS and CDR2 FQNEAQ. Written as DNA, the CDR3 is TGTGCCAGCAGCTTAGGGCGGGCAGGGGCGGATGAGCAGTTCTTC. Translation: CASSLGRAGADEQFF.

This clonotype appeared many times. The V and J genes are TRBV12-3 or TRBV12-4 and TRBJ2-5; TRBD2 matches at 8 bases. The CDR3 is 15 amino acids. V gave up 6 bases and J gave up 4 bases; unmatched junction bases: 10. Written as DNA, the CDR3 is TGTGCCAGCAGCCCCAGCGGGGGACGGGGAGAGACCCAGTACTTC. Translating it yields CASSPSGGRGETQYF.

This clonotype was found many times. This chain links TRBV7-9 with TRBJ2-3; D not certain. Trimming left V 6 bases short and J 0 bases short, with 13 bases between. Germline CDR1 is SEHNR and CDR2 is FQNEAQ (reference sequence). CDR3 length equals 15 residues. In DNA form, the CDR3 reads TGTGCCAGCAGTTCGATGGTGGAGAGCACAGATACGCAGTATTTT. Protein product: CASSSMVESTDTQYF.

This rearrangement joins TRBV6-5 to TRBJ2-1, with D tentatively TRBD1 (5 bases). V lost 2 bases and J lost 2, with 13 bases in between. The CDR3 is made up of 16 amino acids. The germline gives CDR1 MNHEY, CDR2 SVGAGI. The CDR3 nucleotides are TGTGCCAGCAGTTACGGGGCAGTATCCCCCTACAATGAGCAGTTCTTC. This gives the protein CASSYGAVSPYNEQFF.

The genes are TRBV7-9 and TRBJ2-1; D unresolved. The CDR3 runs to 12 residues. Looked up from germline, CDR1 is SEHNR and CDR2 is FQNEAQ (reference sequence). V was pared by 5 bases and J by 8 bases, with 10 bases between. The DNA for the CDR3 is TGTGCCAGCAGCCCAGAGTTAGATGAGCAGTTCTTC. Amino acid sequence: CASSPELDEQFF. Combining the CDR3 with reference TRBV7-9 and TRBJ2-1 gives the whole variable domain DTGVSQNPRHKITKRGQNVTFRCDPISEHNRLYWYRQTLGQGPEFLTYFQNEAQLEKSRLLSDRFSAERPKGSFSTLEIQRTEQGDSAMYLCASSPELDEQFFGPGTRLTVL.

This clonotype was seen more than once but under ten times. V gene TRBV19 combines with J gene TRBJ2-7; D uncertain. V shed 9 bases and J shed 2 bases, with 14 bases lying between them. The CDR3 runs 13 residues. The V gene's germline CDR1 is LNHDA and CDR2 SQIVND (reference sequence). In DNA form, the CDR3 reads TGTGCCAGCGGACCGTTTCTCACCTACGAGCAGTACTTC. This sequence encodes CASGPFLTYEQYF.